These 16 T cell receptor beta chains came from one sample sequenced in a study of cytotoxic CD8 clonotypes in ibrutinib-treated CLL. Profiled with immunoSEQ multiplex PCR; TCRdb holds only in-frame clones, not every one. Of fewer than 100,000 clones listed, approximately 86% were seen once; the top ten hold less than 6.5%. Sequenced material: PBMCs, taken before ibrutinib treatment. The origin of the receptors is a human donor with chronic lymphocytic leukemia.

For the CDR3, the DNA is TGTGCCAGCAGCGTAGCCGGGACGGGGGTAGGCGACTATGGCTACACCTTC. Amino acid sequence: CASSVAGTGVGDYGYTF. This rearrangement joins TRBV9 to TRBJ1-2, with a possible D match to TRBD1 (5 bases). The CDR3 has 17 residues. Per the germline V gene, CDR1 is SGDLS and CDR2 is YYNGEE. Between the trimmed V and J ends, which lost 0 bases and 3 bases, there was a span of 18 bases.

The gene calls are TRBV13 and TRBJ1-5; D is unclear. CDR3 size: 15 residues. V gave up 3 bases and J gave up 0 bases, with 9 bases separating them. Germline values: CDR1 PRHDT, CDR2 FYEKMQ (reference sequence). CDR3 in DNA: TGTGCCAGCAGCTTTTCCTCCTATAGCAATCAGCCCCAGCATTTT. This gives the protein CASSFSSYSNQPQHF.

The chain combines TRBV6-1 with TRBJ2-1; tentatively, D is TRBD1 (6 bases). CDR1 and CDR2 from the germline V gene are MNHNS and SASEGT. The CDR3 runs to 19 residues. Trimming pared 4 bases from V and 0 bases from J, leaving 22 bases between. The CDR3 protein is CASSGNLGRGGSSYNEQFF. CDR3 DNA: TGTGCCAGCAGTGGAAACCTGGGACGAGGGGGAAGCTCCTACAATGAGCAGTTCTTC.

The chain has TRBV15 and TRBJ2-7; a weak D match, TRBD2 (6 bases). The CDR3 runs to 14 residues. Germline assignment: CDR1 LNHNV and CDR2 YYDKDF (reference sequence). V was cut by 0 bases and J by 5 bases, with 11 bases left in between. The CDR3 DNA sequence: TGTGCCACCAGCAGAGAGGATACGGGGGACGAGCAGTACTTC. This encodes CATSREDTGDEQYF.

V is TRBV5-5 and J is TRBJ2-2; TRBD2 matches at 10 bases. V lost 4 bases, J lost 1 base, and 7 bases stayed unmatched. The CDR3 totals 17 residues. CDR1 SGHKS and CDR2 YYEKEE come from the germline V gene (reference sequence). CDR3 loop: CASSPSGLARNTGELFF. The CDR3 DNA is TGTGCCAGCAGCCCGTCGGGACTAGCGAGGAACACCGGGGAGCTGTTTTTT.

The chain recombines TRBV18 with TRBJ1-1; D is uncertain. The CDR3 length is 13 residues. The germline gives CDR1 KGHSH, CDR2 LQKENI. With 6 bases removed from V and 0 bases from J, the gap between germline ends came to 8 bases. The CDR3 region is CASSPRMNTEAFF. CDR3 bases: TGTGCCAGCTCCCCGAGGATGAACACTGAAGCTTTCTTT.

V usage is TRBV19 and J usage is TRBJ1-5; the match to TRBD1 covers 10 bases. The V segment lost 7 bases and the J segment 9 bases; nucleotides outside the gene matches: 18. Per germline, CDR1 LNHDA and CDR2 SQIVND (reference sequence). The CDR3 totals 17 residues. CDR3 DNA sequence: TGTGCCAGTAATAAAAATACGGGACAGGGGCGGGTAGGGCCCCAGCATTTT. Its protein is CASNKNTGQGRVGPQHF.

The V and J genes are TRBV9 and TRBJ1-4; D call uncertain. The CDR3 spans 16 residues. Trimming removed 3 bases at V and 3 bases at J, with 15 bases between. Per germline, CDR1 SGDLS and CDR2 YYNGEE. CDR3 nucleotide sequence: TGTGCCAGCAGCGCCAAGTTGACGGTAGCTAATGAAAAACTGTTTTTT. Translated, it gives CASSAKLTVANEKLFF.

This rearrangement joins TRBV2 to TRBJ2-1; the D is unclear. Trimming shortened V by 7 bases and J by 7 bases, and 8 bases separated the two germline ends. The germline V gene has CDR1 SNHLY and CDR2 FYNNEI. This CDR3 is 11 amino acids long. The CDR3 DNA reads TGTGCCAGCATTCAAGGAAATGAGCAGTTCTTC. Amino acid sequence: CASIQGNEQFF.

The table lists this clone with a few counts. The chain carries TRBV7-3 and TRBJ2-3, with TRBD2 as a possible D gene (5 bases). The germline CDR1 and CDR2 sequences are SGHTA and FQGTGA. The CDR3 loop spans 15 amino acids. V lost 2 bases and J lost 4, with 13 bases in between. The CDR3 protein is CASSLRGGGADTQYF. The CDR3 region has the DNA TGTGCCAGCAGCTTACGAGGAGGCGGTGCAGATACGCAGTATTTT.

The DNA for the CDR3 is TGTGCCAGCAGCAACCCCCAGTATTCCTACGAGCAGTACTTC. Translating it yields CASSNPQYSYEQYF. The chain is built from TRBV5-4 and TRBJ2-7; no clear D gene. In germline, CDR1 is SGHNT, CDR2 YYREEE (reference sequence). With 4 bases removed from V and 1 base from J, the gap between germline ends came to 12 bases. There are 14 residues in the CDR3.

This clone has a handful of counts. The rearrangement joins TRBV29-1 to TRBJ2-7; D uncertain. Germline CDR1 and CDR2: SQVTM and ANQGSEA. CDR3 size: 14 residues. Trimming took off 2 bases at V and 5 bases at J, with 16 bases between the two ends. CDR3 sequence: CSVEHGAGKDEQYF. For the CDR3, the DNA is TGCAGCGTTGAACATGGAGCAGGAAAGGACGAGCAGTACTTC.

The chain employs TRBV6-5 and TRBJ2-1; 7 nucleotides align to TRBD1. The V gene end was trimmed by 6 bases and the J gene end by 2 bases; junction bases not matched to a gene: 7. The CDR3 length is 15 residues. Germline V gene data show CDR1 as MNHEY and CDR2 as SVGAGI. The CDR3 loop reads CASSAERGPYNEQFF. The CDR3 bases are TGTGCCAGCAGCGCCGAAAGGGGGCCCTACAATGAGCAGTTCTTC.

The chain uses TRBV27 and TRBJ2-3; TRBD1 aligns across 11 bases. The CDR3 contains 17 residues. Germline CDR1 MNHEY, CDR2 SMNVEV (reference sequence). V dropped 3 bases and J dropped 7; count of bases not matched to a gene: 12. The CDR3 region is CASSFDLFGQGANTQYF. The CDR3 DNA is TGTGCCAGCAGTTTTGATCTGTTCGGACAGGGGGCTAATACGCAGTATTTT.

The rearrangement uses TRBV28 and TRBJ2-3, with a possible D match to TRBD1 (5 bases). The germline gives CDR1 MDHEN, CDR2 SYDVKM. The CDR3 spans 11 residues. Deletions cut 11 bases from V and 4 bases from J, with 10 bases between. The CDR3 DNA is TGTGCCGGTGGGGCACCAGATACGCAGTATTTT. It yields the protein CAGGAPDTQYF.

The chain recombines TRBV5-5 with TRBJ2-3; D is uncertain. Trimming left V 0 bases short and J 2 bases short, with 10 bases between. The CDR3 has 15 residues. CDR1 and CDR2 from the germline V gene are SGHKS and YYEKEE (reference sequence). The CDR3 is CASSLDTLPTDTQYF. The CDR3 DNA is TGTGCCAGCAGCTTGGACACCCTCCCCACAGATACGCAGTATTTT.